This TCR beta chain was captured in a study of blood T cell repertoires in COVID-19. Study-level information: Some COVID-19 samples were acute and others convalescent; all came from the United States, Italy and Spain.

Looked up from germline, CDR1 is MNHNY and CDR2 is SVGAGI (reference sequence). The V and J ends lost 6 bases and 1 base, in that order; junction bases with no gene match: 7. CDR3 length: 16 residues. Repertoires were generated with immunoSEQ multiplex PCR, while TCRdb's copy carries only in-frame clones and drops some. The repertoire consists of some 150,000 clones, with roughly 80% occurring once and the leading ten covering under 0.75%. The sequencing sample was made of peripheral blood. This sequence joins TRBV6-6 and TRBJ1-5; 9 nucleotides match TRBD1. This TCR was recovered from a man between 60 and 75 years old with acute or convalescent COVID-19. The CDR3 bases are TGTGCCAGCAGGGGGACAGGGCGGTTGAGCAATCAGCCCCAGCATTTT. Translating it yields CASRGTGRLSNQPQHF.